This TCR beta chain was identified in a study of cytomegalovirus exposure and HLA in healthy donors. Primers included in the PCR were 60 Vbeta and 13 Jbeta primers. Method: immunoSEQ multiplex PCR; TCRdb's copy keeps in-frame clones and lacks some. This sample contains about 150,000 clones. Germline values: CDR1 GTSNPN, CDR2 SVGIG (reference sequence). V shed 8 bases and J shed 6 bases, with 18 bases lying between them. The CDR3 totals 13 residues. This TCR was recovered from a woman in her forties or fifties in good health and CMV-seronegative. The chain employs TRBV30 and TRBJ2-3; the D gene is possibly TRBD2 (6 bases). The sample taken for sequencing was PBMCs. The CDR3 is CARRQGGTDTQYF. CDR3 nucleotide sequence: TGTGCCCGTCGTCAGGGAGGTACGGATACGCAGTATTTT.